The rows below give T cell receptor beta chains drawn from one sample of a study of OX40 agonist ivuxolimab in advanced cancers. Repertoires were generated with immunoSEQ multiplex PCR, while TCRdb's copy carries only in-frame clones and drops some. The sample lists approximately 69,000 clones, 84% seen once, with 7.5% to 9% in the top ten. The sequences come from CD4+ or CD8+ T cells sorted from blood, collected in a trial of the OX40 agonist ivuxolimab. The receptors stem from an adult with an advanced solid tumor such as melanoma, head and neck, liver or kidney cancer. Each CDR3 is given with its conserved first and last residue. Each record gives: V gene, J gene, D gene, clone size, CDR3 protein, CDR3 DNA. D genes are given only for firm matches. Rows give clone size only sometimes, using once, few, many, or a class for an expanded clone.

>TRBV18|TRBJ2-1|TRBD2|NA
CASSISGGVILDEQFF
TGTGCCAGCTCGATTTCGGGGGGGGTCATTCTCGATGAGCAGTTCTTC
>TRBV5-4|TRBJ2-3|NA|NA
CASLIQGGTDTQYF
TGTGCCAGTCTGATACAGGGGGGGACAGATACGCAGTATTTT
>TRBV7-2|TRBJ2-4|NA|NA
CASSTIGNIQYF
TGTGCCAGCAGTACAATCGGAAACATTCAGTACTTC
>TRBV5-5|TRBJ1-2|NA|NA
CASSDRDNTNYGYTF
TGTGCCAGCAGCGACCGGGACAATACTAACTATGGCTACACCTTC
>TRBV27|TRBJ1-6|NA|few
CASSLLNSPLHF
TGTGCCAGCAGTTTACTCAATTCACCCCTCCACTTT
>TRBV21-1|TRBJ2-1|NA|NA
CASSGRDSSYNEQFF
TGTGCCAGCAGCGGCCGGGACAGCTCCTACAATGAGCAGTTCTTC
>TRBV7-9|TRBJ1-1|NA|NA
CASSRQGPTEAFF
TGTGCCAGCAGCCGTCAGGGTCCCACTGAAGCTTTCTTT
>TRBV7-9|TRBJ1-1|NA|NA
CASSPTRGPEAFF
TGTGCCAGCAGCCCAACTAGGGGCCCTGAAGCTTTCTTT
>TRBV7-9|TRBJ2-6|NA|NA
CASSLGTSGANVLTF
TGTGCCAGCAGCTTAGGGACAAGTGGGGCCAACGTCCTGACTTTC
>TRBV5-2|TRBJ1-5|NA|NA
CASSQEVSRRDQPQHF
TGCGCCAGCAGCCAAGAGGTGTCGAGGAGGGATCAGCCCCAGCATTTT
>TRBV6-5|TRBJ2-7|TRBD1|NA
CASRDRDRGRYEQYF
TGTGCCAGCAGAGACCGGGACAGGGGACGCTACGAGCAGTACTTC
>TRBV7-2|TRBJ1-6|NA|NA
CASSLQTDSPLHF
TGTGCCAGCAGCTTACAGACGGATTCACCCCTCCACTTT
>TRBV5-6|TRBJ2-3|NA|NA
CASSPAYTDTQYF
TGTGCCAGCAGCCCGGCCTACACAGATACGCAGTATTTT
>TRBV27|TRBJ1-4|TRBD1|NA
CASSAPTGGREKLFF
TGTGCCAGCAGTGCCCCGACAGGGGGTAGGGAAAAACTGTTTTTT
>TRBV4-3|TRBJ2-1|TRBD2|once
CASSQLAGDEQFF
TGCGCCAGCAGCCAGCTAGCGGGGGATGAGCAGTTCTTC
>TRBV6-5|TRBJ1-1|TRBD1|NA
CAISLTGGDTEAFF
TGTGCCATCAGCCTGACAGGGGGGGACACTGAAGCTTTCTTT
>TRBV27|TRBJ2-7|TRBD1|NA
CASKKQGATYEQYF
TGTGCCAGCAAAAAACAGGGGGCAACCTACGAGCAGTACTTC
>TRBV18|TRBJ2-7|NA|NA
CASSPGGARYEQYF
TGTGCCAGCTCACCGGGTGGGGCGAGATACGAGCAGTACTTC
>TRBV30|TRBJ2-7|TRBD1|NA
CAWRDDRDEIYEQYF
TGTGCCTGGAGGGACGACAGGGACGAAATCTACGAGCAGTACTTC
>TRBV7-2|TRBJ1-2|TRBD1|NA
CASSSDRVNYGYTF
TGTGCCAGCAGTTCCGACAGGGTTAACTATGGCTACACCTTC
>TRBV18|TRBJ1-5|NA|NA
CASSQQGLNQPQHF
TGTGCCAGCTCTCAACAGGGCCTCAATCAGCCCCAGCATTTT
>TRBV6-6|TRBJ1-5|NA|NA
CASSYDGRQPQHF
TGTGCCAGCAGTTACGATGGGCGGCAGCCCCAGCATTTT
>TRBV11-3|TRBJ2-1|NA|once
CASSSRDLPKDEQFF
TGTGCCAGCAGCTCCCGGGACCTCCCGAAGGATGAGCAGTTCTTC
>TRBV28|TRBJ1-5|NA|NA
CASSLGNQPQHF
TGTGCCAGCAGTTTGGGGAATCAGCCCCAGCATTTT
>TRBV19|TRBJ1-2|NA|many
CASNPRESLSYTF
TGTGCCAGTAACCCCCGGGAGTCCCTAAGCTACACCTTC
>TRBV4-1|TRBJ1-2|TRBD1|NA
CASSQNSQGASRGYTF
TGCGCCAGCAGCCAAAATTCCCAGGGGGCGAGCCGAGGCTACACCTTC
>TRBV19|TRBJ1-6|NA|NA
CASSIGGGSPLHF
TGTGCCAGTAGTATCGGGGGAGGTTCACCCCTCCACTTT
>TRBV6-5|TRBJ2-7|NA|NA
CASSYQGTAEQYF
TGTGCCAGCAGTTACCAGGGAACGGCCGAGCAGTACTTC
>TRBV4-3|TRBJ1-5|NA|NA
CASSQATGFEQPQHF
TGCGCCAGCAGCCAAGCGACAGGTTTCGAGCAGCCCCAGCATTTT
>TRBV15|TRBJ2-5|NA|once
CATSRVGDGTPTQYF
TGTGCCACCAGCAGAGTGGGGGACGGGACGCCGACCCAGTACTTC
>TRBV19|TRBJ1-3|NA|many
CASSRLVSSGNTIYF
TGTGCCAGTAGCAGGCTGGTTTCTTCGGGAAACACCATATATTTT
>TRBV7-8|TRBJ2-1|TRBD2|NA
CASSLSGRGNFEQFF
TGTGCCAGCAGCCTATCTGGGCGGGGGAACTTTGAGCAGTTCTTC
>TRBV27|TRBJ2-5|NA|NA
CASIWGGTQYF
TGTGCCAGCATCTGGGGAGGGACCCAGTACTTC
>TRBV4-3|TRBJ1-3|NA|NA
CASSQWGSSGNTIYF
TGCGCCAGCAGCCAATGGGGATCCTCTGGAAACACCATATATTTT
>TRBV7-9|TRBJ1-5|TRBD1|NA
CASSFGQGQPQHF
TGTGCCAGCAGCTTCGGACAGGGACAGCCCCAGCATTTT
>TRBV5-5|TRBJ2-2|NA|NA
CASSLGQKTYTGELFF
TGTGCCAGCAGCTTGGGACAGAAAACTTACACCGGGGAGCTGTTTTTT
>TRBV5-4|TRBJ1-2|NA|NA
CASSPVGRGDGYTF
TGTGCCAGCAGCCCGGTCGGCAGGGGCGATGGCTACACCTTC
>TRBV7-9|TRBJ1-2|NA|NA
CASSLGPGGDGYTF
TGTGCCAGCAGCTTAGGGCCGGGAGGAGATGGCTACACCTTC
>TRBV29-1|TRBJ1-5|TRBD1|NA
CSAGQGYNQPQHF
TGCAGTGCTGGACAGGGGTATAATCAGCCCCAGCATTTT
>TRBV4-3|TRBJ1-2|NA|NA
CASSQGHREYGYTF
TGCGCCAGCAGCCAAGGGCACAGGGAGTATGGCTACACCTTC
>TRBV2|TRBJ2-2|TRBD2|NA
CASAGLAGLTGELFF
TGTGCCAGCGCCGGACTAGCGGGCCTCACCGGGGAGCTGTTTTTT
>TRBV5-1|TRBJ1-5|NA|NA
CASRAAGDQPQHF
TGCGCCAGCAGAGCCGCAGGGGATCAGCCCCAGCATTTT
>TRBV19|TRBJ2-1|NA|NA
CASKGGVPYNEQFF
TGTGCCAGTAAAGGGGGTGTTCCCTACAATGAGCAGTTCTTC
>TRBV2|TRBJ1-1|NA|NA
CASRPDQGISTEAFF
TGTGCCAGCAGACCAGACCAGGGCATTAGCACTGAAGCTTTCTTT
>TRBV4-2|TRBJ1-2|TRBD1|NA
CASSQDDRGENYGYTF
TGTGCCAGCAGCCAAGACGACAGGGGGGAGAACTATGGCTACACCTTC
>TRBV11-2|TRBJ1-1|NA|NA
CASSFGRGTEAFF
TGTGCCAGCAGCTTCGGCAGGGGCACTGAAGCTTTCTTT
>TRBV5-1|TRBJ2-7|NA|NA
CASSLSGAYEQYF
TGCGCCAGCAGCTTGAGTGGAGCCTACGAGCAGTACTTC
>TRBV7-9|TRBJ2-1|TRBD1|NA
CASSTPRDRGYNEQFF
TGTGCCAGCAGCACCCCCCGGGACAGGGGATACAATGAGCAGTTCTTC
>TRBV11-3|TRBJ2-7|NA|NA
CASSLDLGIGGTEQYF
TGTGCCAGCAGCTTAGATTTGGGAATTGGGGGGACGGAGCAGTACTTC
>TRBV28|TRBJ2-2|TRBD1|NA
CASSFLGQGAMTGELFF
TGTGCCAGCAGTTTCTTGGGACAGGGGGCTATGACCGGGGAGCTGTTTTTT
>TRBV5-4|TRBJ2-7|TRBD1|NA
CASTLGQGAYEQYF
TGTGCCAGCACCTTGGGACAGGGAGCCTACGAGCAGTACTTC
>TRBV10-3|TRBJ2-2|TRBD1|few
CAILLDRDTGELFF
TGTGCCATCCTCTTGGACAGGGACACCGGGGAGCTGTTTTTT
>TRBV19|TRBJ2-2|NA|NA
CASSGTGELFF
TGTGCCAGTTCCGGCACCGGGGAGCTGTTTTTT
>TRBV5-6|TRBJ2-7|NA|NA
CASSQWGYEQYF
TGTGCCAGCAGCCAGTGGGGTTACGAGCAGTACTTC
>TRBV19|TRBJ1-2|TRBD1|NA
CASSPRQGAHYGYTF
TGTGCCAGTAGTCCCCGACAGGGGGCTCACTATGGCTACACCTTC
>TRBV7-3|TRBJ2-7|TRBD1|NA
CASSLGQGAYEQYF
TGTGCCAGCAGCTTAGGACAGGGCGCCTACGAGCAGTACTTC
>TRBV9|TRBJ1-2|NA|few
CASSDREVNYGYTF
TGTGCCAGCAGCGATCGTGAGGTTAACTATGGCTACACCTTC
>TRBV27|TRBJ1-4|NA|NA
CASRSPGSRILFF
TGTGCCAGCCGATCACCCGGCTCCCGTATACTGTTTTTT
>TRBV5-6|TRBJ2-7|TRBD1|NA
CASSRTGPTYEQYF
TGTGCCAGCAGCCGGACAGGACCTACCTACGAGCAGTACTTC
>TRBV4-2|TRBJ1-1|NA|NA
CASSHLGDGTEAFF
TGTGCCAGCAGCCACTTGGGGGACGGCACTGAAGCTTTCTTT